A selection of T cell receptor beta chains follows, all from one sample in a study of memory CD4+ T cells and cytomegalovirus serostatus. The assay was immunoSEQ multiplex PCR, and TCRdb's table has in-frame clones only and misses some. The sample has 45,000 to 60,000 clones, over 60% seen once. What was sequenced was memory CD4+ T cells from blood. Receptor source: an adult in good health and CMV-seropositive. The CDR3 runs from the conserved cysteine through the conserved F or W. D genes are given only for firm matches. A clone size is listed for some rows: how often the clone was seen (once, few, many), or a class if it is expanded.

>TRBD2|TRBJ2-7|NA|TRBV30
TGTGCCTGGAGTCCACTAGCGGGGTCCCACTACGAGCAGTACTTC
CAWSPLAGSHYEQYF
>NA|TRBJ1-1|NA|TRBV29-1
TGCAGCGTTGAAGTTAGCGGGGGTAGAATCGCTGAAGCTTTCTTT
CSVEVSGGRIAEAFF
>NA|TRBJ2-1|NA|TRBV2
TGTGCCAGCATAGTCGGGGGGACAGGCCATGAGCAGTTCTTC
CASIVGGTGHEQFF
>NA|TRBJ1-5|NA|TRBV2
TGTGCCAGCAGGAAGACAGGCAATAGCAATCAGCCCCAGCATTTT
CASRKTGNSNQPQHF
>NA|TRBJ2-3|NA|TRBV7-2
TGTGCCAGCAGCTTCCGGCGTTACACAGCCCGCACAGATACGCAGTATTTT
CASSFRRYTARTDTQYF
>NA|TRBJ1-2|NA|TRBV7-2
TGTGCCAGCAGCTTCAGGGGCCTGCGGGGCTACACCTTC
CASSFRGLRGYTF
>TRBD1|TRBJ1-2|NA|TRBV29-1
TGCAGCGTCGGTACGGACAGGGCAGGGTATGGCTACACCTTC
CSVGTDRAGYGYTF
>NA|TRBJ1-3|once|TRBV28
TGTGCCAGCAGTTCATACTCCCCGGGCCCAGGAGGAAACACCATATATTTT
CASSSYSPGPGGNTIYF
>NA|TRBJ1-3|NA|TRBV18
TGTGCCAGCTCACCGCCATACAGCTACTCTGGAAACACCATATATTTT
CASSPPYSYSGNTIYF
>NA|TRBJ1-6|NA|TRBV5-1
TGCGCCAGCAGCTTCGCCCCCACAGGGACCTATAATTCACCCCTCCACTTT
CASSFAPTGTYNSPLHF
>NA|TRBJ1-4|NA|TRBV7-9
TGTGCCAGCAGCTTAGATGGGGGACTGGGTGAAAAACTGTTTTTT
CASSLDGGLGEKLFF
>TRBD1|TRBJ1-1|once|TRBV4-1
TGCGCCAGCACCCAAGAGGGACAGGGTACTGAAGCTTTCTTT
CASTQEGQGTEAFF
>TRBD2|TRBJ2-3|NA|TRBV5-6
TGTGCCAGCAGCTTGAGAGTTTCGGGAGGCCTGGATACGCAGTATTTT
CASSLRVSGGLDTQYF
>TRBD1|TRBJ2-7|few|TRBV4-2
TGTGCCAGCAGCCAAGTCAGACAGGGGGCCTACGAGCAGTACTTC
CASSQVRQGAYEQYF
>NA|TRBJ1-1|few|TRBV28
TGTGCCAGCAGCACCCGTGGGACAGAAGCTTTCTTT
CASSTRGTEAFF
>NA|TRBJ2-1|once|TRBV5-1
TGCGCCAGCAGCTTGGAAGTGGCGGAGCAGTTCTTC
CASSLEVAEQFF
>NA|TRBJ1-1|medium-sized|TRBV29-1
TGCAGCTTTAAATCGGCGGGGACTGAAGCTTTCTTT
CSFKSAGTEAFF
>NA|TRBJ1-2|once|TRBV28
TGTGCCACCCGGGACACCCTTAACTATGGCTACACCTTC
CATRDTLNYGYTF
>TRBD1|TRBJ2-7|NA|TRBV28
TGTGCCAGCAGTTACGACAGGGGATTCTACGAGCAGTACTTC
CASSYDRGFYEQYF
>NA|TRBJ1-2|NA|TRBV6-1
TGTGCCAGCAGTGAGCGACGAAACTATGGCTACACCTTC
CASSERRNYGYTF
>TRBD1|TRBJ1-4|NA|TRBV28
TGTGCCAGCAGTACCCGACAGGGGATAAATGAAAAACTGTTTTTT
CASSTRQGINEKLFF
>TRBD1|TRBJ1-2|NA|TRBV9
TGTGCCAGCAGCCTAGACCAAGGGACAGGCCCTAGGAGCTATGGCTACACCTTC
CASSLDQGTGPRSYGYTF
>TRBD1|TRBJ1-3|once|TRBV15
TGTGCCACCAGCAGACTACAGGGGGGCTCTGGAAACACCATATATTTT
CATSRLQGGSGNTIYF
>NA|TRBJ2-3|NA|TRBV7-9
TGTGCCAGCAGCTCCCCACCTGGACAATCATTAAGAACAGATACGCAGTATTTT
CASSSPPGQSLRTDTQYF